These T cell receptor beta chains were read from a single sample in a study of CD4 and CD8 cells across lung adenocarcinoma regions. TCRdb used MiXCR to reprocess the PCR reads, holding one entry per CDR3 protein. The profile shows around 18,000 distinct CDR3 sequences, roughly 51% of them singletons. Sequencing was done on a sample of CD8+ T cells from the center of a lung tumor. These receptors were obtained from a female donor with lung adenocarcinoma. The CD4 and CD8 labels of this study may be unreliable. The CDR3 runs from the conserved cysteine through the conserved F or W. Each record gives: D gene, V gene, J gene, CDR3 protein. The D gene is left open where the match is weak.

TRBD2,TRBV4-1,TRBJ2-6,CASSQDAWWGSGAGANVLTF
TRBD2,TRBV6-1,TRBJ2-3,CASSRGLAGGLTDTQYF
TRBD2,TRBV6-5,.,CASSCGLAGGRGPETQYF
.,TRBV25-1,TRBJ1-2,CASRLRGGYTF
TRBD1,TRBV6-5,.,CASSYATGGPYEQYF
TRBD1,TRBV6-1,TRBJ2-7,CASSGQGGSYEQYF
.,TRBV11-2,TRBJ2-2,CASSLVWRQGLGTDTLFF
TRBD2,TRBV6-1,TRBJ2-1,CASRGLSYEQFF
TRBD1,TRBV6-1,TRBJ1-6,CASSTGGYSPLHF
TRBD2,TRBV6-5,TRBJ2-5,CASSTSGGARETQYF
.,TRBV10-3,TRBJ2-5,CAGMGGQDKETQYF
TRBD2,TRBV4-1,TRBJ2-1,CASSLRGLALNEQFF
.,TRBV6-1,.,CASRAITAGGTGEQYF
.,TRBV6-1,TRBJ2-3,CASTYRGASTDTQYF
.,TRBV15,TRBJ1-1,CATSRGGGGMNTEAFF